This entry concerns a single T cell receptor beta chain. This record belongs to a study of blood T cell repertoires in COVID-19. Profiling relied on immunoSEQ multiplex PCR, and the TCRdb table lists in-frame clones only, not all of them. The sample holds roughly 330,000 clones; 89% are singletons and the top ten take roughly 6.7%. Germline CDR1 SGHRS, CDR2 YFSETQ. V lost 6 bases, J lost 5 bases, and 7 bases stayed unmatched. The length of the CDR3 is 14 residues. What was sequenced was peripheral blood. The chain couples TRBV5-1 to TRBJ2-7; TRBD1 agrees at 11 bases. The sequence came from a man younger than 30 who had recovered from COVID-19. The CDR3 DNA is TGCGCCAGCACCTGGGGGGGACAGGGGGACGAGCAGTACTTC. Encoded protein: CASTWGGQGDEQYF.